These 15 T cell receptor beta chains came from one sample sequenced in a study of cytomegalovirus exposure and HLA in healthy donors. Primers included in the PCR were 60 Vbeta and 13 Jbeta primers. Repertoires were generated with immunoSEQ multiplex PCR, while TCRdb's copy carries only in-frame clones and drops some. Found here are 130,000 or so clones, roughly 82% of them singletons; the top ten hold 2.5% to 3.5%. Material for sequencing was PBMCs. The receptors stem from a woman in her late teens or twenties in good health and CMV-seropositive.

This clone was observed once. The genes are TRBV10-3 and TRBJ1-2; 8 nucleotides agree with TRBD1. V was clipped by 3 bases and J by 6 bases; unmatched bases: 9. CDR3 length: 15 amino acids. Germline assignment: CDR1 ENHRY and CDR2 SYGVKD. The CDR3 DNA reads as TGTGCCATCAGTGACCGACAGGGGTCGGCCGATGGCTACACCTTC. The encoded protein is CAISDRQGSADGYTF.

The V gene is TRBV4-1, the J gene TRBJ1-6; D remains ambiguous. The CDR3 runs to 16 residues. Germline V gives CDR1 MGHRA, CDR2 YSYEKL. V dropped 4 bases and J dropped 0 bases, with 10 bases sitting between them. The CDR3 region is CASSPMASSYNSPLHF. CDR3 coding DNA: TGCGCCAGCAGCCCAATGGCTAGCTCCTATAATTCACCCCTCCACTTT.

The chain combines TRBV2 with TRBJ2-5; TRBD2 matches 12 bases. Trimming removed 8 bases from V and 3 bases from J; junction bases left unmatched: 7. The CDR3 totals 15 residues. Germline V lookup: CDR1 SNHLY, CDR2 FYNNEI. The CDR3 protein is CASRMRLAGEETQYF. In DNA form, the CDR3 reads TGTGCCAGCCGAATGAGACTAGCGGGGGAAGAGACCCAGTACTTC.

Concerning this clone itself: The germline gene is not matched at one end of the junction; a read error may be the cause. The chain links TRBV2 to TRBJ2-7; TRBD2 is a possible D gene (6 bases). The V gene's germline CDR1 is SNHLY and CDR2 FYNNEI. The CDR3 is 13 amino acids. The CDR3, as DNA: TGTGCCAGCAGTGTTGGCGGGGCCTACGTGCAGTACTTC. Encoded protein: CASSVGGAYVQYF.

The CDR3 protein is CASSRQGASNSPLHF. Here the CDR3 DNA reads TGTGCCAGCAGCCGTCAGGGGGCTAGTAATTCACCCCTCCACTTT. The chain is built from TRBV6-5 and TRBJ1-6; 8 positions agree with TRBD1. CDR1 is MNHEY, CDR2 SVGAGI, per germline. The CDR3 contains 15 residues. V dropped 6 bases and J dropped 6; count of bases not matched to a gene: 7.

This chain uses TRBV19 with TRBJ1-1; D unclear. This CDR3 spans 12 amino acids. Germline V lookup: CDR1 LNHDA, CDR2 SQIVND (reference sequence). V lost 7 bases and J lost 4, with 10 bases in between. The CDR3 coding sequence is TGTGCCAGTAATGAGGGCGCCACTGAAGCTTTCTTT. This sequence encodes CASNEGATEAFF.

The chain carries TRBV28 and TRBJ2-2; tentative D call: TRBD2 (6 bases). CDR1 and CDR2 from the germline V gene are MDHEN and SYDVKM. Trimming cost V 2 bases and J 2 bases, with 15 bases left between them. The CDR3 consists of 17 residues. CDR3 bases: TGTGCCAGCAGTTTACGAACTAGCTTGGTTAACACCGGGGAGCTGTTTTTT. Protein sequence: CASSLRTSLVNTGELFF.

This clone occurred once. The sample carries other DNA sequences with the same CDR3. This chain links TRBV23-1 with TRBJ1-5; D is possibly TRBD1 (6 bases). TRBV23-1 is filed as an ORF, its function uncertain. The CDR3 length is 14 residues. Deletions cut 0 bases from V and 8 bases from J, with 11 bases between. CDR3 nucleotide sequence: TGCGCCAGCAGTCAATCGAGAGGGGGAGAGCCCCAGCATTTT. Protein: CASSQSRGGEPQHF.

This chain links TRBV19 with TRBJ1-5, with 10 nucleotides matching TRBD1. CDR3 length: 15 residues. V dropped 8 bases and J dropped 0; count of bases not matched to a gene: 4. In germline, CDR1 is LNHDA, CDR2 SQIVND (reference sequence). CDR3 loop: CASSGTGASNQPQHF. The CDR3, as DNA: TGTGCCAGTTCCGGGACAGGGGCTAGCAATCAGCCCCAGCATTTT.

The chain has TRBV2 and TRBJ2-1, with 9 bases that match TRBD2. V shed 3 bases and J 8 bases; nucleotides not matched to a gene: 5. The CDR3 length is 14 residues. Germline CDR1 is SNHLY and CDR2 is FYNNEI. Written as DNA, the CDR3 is TGTGCCAGCAGTGAGGGCGGGGGGGCGTATGAGCAGTTCTTC. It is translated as CASSEGGGAYEQFF.

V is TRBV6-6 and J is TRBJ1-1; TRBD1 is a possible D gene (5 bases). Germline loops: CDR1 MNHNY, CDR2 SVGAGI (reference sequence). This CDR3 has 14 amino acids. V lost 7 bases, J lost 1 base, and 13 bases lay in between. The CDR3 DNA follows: TGTGCCAGCACGCAGGGAAGGAAGAACACTGAAGCTTTCTTT. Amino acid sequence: CASTQGRKNTEAFF.

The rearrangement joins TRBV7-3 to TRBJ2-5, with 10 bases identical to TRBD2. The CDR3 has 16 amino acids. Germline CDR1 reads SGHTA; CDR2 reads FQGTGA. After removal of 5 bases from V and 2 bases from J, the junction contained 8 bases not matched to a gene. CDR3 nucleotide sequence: TGTGCCAGCAGCGCGGCACTAGCGGGGCAGCAAGAGACCCAGTACTTC. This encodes CASSAALAGQQETQYF.

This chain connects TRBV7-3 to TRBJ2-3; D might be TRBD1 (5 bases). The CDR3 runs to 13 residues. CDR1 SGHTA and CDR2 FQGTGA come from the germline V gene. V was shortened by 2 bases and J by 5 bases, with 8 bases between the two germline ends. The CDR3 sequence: CASSLAREDTQYF. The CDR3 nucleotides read TGTGCCAGCAGCTTAGCCAGGGAAGATACGCAGTATTTT.

The CDR3 loop reads CASSSRQGYGYTF. The CDR3 DNA sequence: TGCGCCAGCAGCTCCCGACAGGGCTATGGCTACACCTTC. The rearrangement joins TRBV4-1 to TRBJ1-2; 7 bases are a match to TRBD1. The germline V gene has CDR1 MGHRA and CDR2 YSYEKL. The V and J ends lost 5 bases and 4 bases, in that order; junction bases with no gene match: 4. The CDR3 consists of 13 residues.

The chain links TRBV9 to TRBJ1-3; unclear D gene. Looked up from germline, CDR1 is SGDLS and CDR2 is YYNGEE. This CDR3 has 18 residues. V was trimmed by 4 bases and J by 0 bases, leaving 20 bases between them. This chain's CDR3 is CASSPYLETRNSGNTIYF. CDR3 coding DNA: TGTGCCAGCAGCCCATATCTCGAGACACGAAACTCTGGAAACACCATATATTTT.